A single sample is the source of the 14 T cell receptor beta chains below, sequenced in a study of blood T cell repertoires in COVID-19. Profiling relied on immunoSEQ multiplex PCR, and the TCRdb table lists in-frame clones only, not all of them. The table records approximately 310,000 clones, 80% to 90% of them present only once. The sequenced sample was PBMCs or T cells enriched from blood (not recorded which). These receptors all come from a man between 25 and 39 years old who had recovered from COVID-19.

V usage is TRBV12-5 and J usage is TRBJ1-2; 9 bases are shared with TRBD1. The germline CDR1 and CDR2 sequences are LGHNT and FRNRAP. The CDR3 is 14 amino acids. V dropped 4 bases and J dropped 7; count of bases not matched to a gene: 7. CDR3 coding DNA: TGTGCTAGTGGTTACCGGGACAGGGTCACTGGCTACACCTTC. Residues: CASGYRDRVTGYTF.

The chain couples TRBV5-1 to TRBJ1-2, with D unresolved. The CDR3 contains 15 residues. V dropped 4 bases and J dropped 2 bases, with 15 bases sitting between them. Germline CDR1 SGHRS, CDR2 YFSETQ. The CDR3 loop reads CASSPHLGVNYGYTF. In nucleotides, the CDR3 is TGCGCCAGCAGCCCACACCTCGGGGTAAACTATGGCTACACCTTC.

The chain links TRBV5-6 to TRBJ2-2; 7 positions match TRBD1. CDR1 and CDR2 (germline): SGHDT, YYEEEE. The CDR3 covers 13 residues. V was pared by 4 bases and J by 8 bases, with 5 bases of the junction left unmatched. Here the CDR3 DNA reads TGTGCCAGCAGCCCGCAGGACAGGGGGGAGCTGTTTTTT. Translating gives CASSPQDRGELFF. The variable domain in full, completed from reference TRBV5-6 and TRBJ2-2, reads DAGVTQSPTHLIKTRGQQVTLRCSPKSGHDTVSWYQQALGQGPQFIFQYYEEEERQRGNFPDRFSGHQFPNYSSELNVNALLLGDSALYLCASSPQDRGELFFGEGSRLTVL.

This clone has only one observation. This chain links TRBV6-2 or TRBV6-3 with TRBJ2-5; D remains ambiguous. CDR3 length equals 13 residues. Trimming shortened V by 2 bases and J by 2 bases, and 6 bases separated the two germline ends. Germline-derived CDR1 and CDR2 are MNHEY and SVGEGT. Written as DNA, the CDR3 is TGTGCCAGCAGTTACAGCCGTCAAGAGACCCAGTACTTC. Translating gives CASSYSRQETQYF.

The chain carries TRBV6-2 or TRBV6-3 and TRBJ2-4, with D tentatively TRBD2 (6 bases). The CDR3 consists of 15 residues. Germline-derived CDR1 and CDR2 are MNHEY and SVGEGT. Trimming took off 6 bases at V and 0 bases at J, with 12 bases between the two ends. CDR3 region: CASSFRGLAKNIQYF. The CDR3 DNA reads TGTGCCAGCAGCTTCCGGGGACTAGCCAAAAACATTCAGTACTTC.

This chain connects TRBV9 to TRBJ2-2, with D possibly matching TRBD1 (6 bases). From germline, CDR1 is SGDLS and CDR2 YYNGEE. Trimming removed 4 bases at V and 5 bases at J, with 9 bases between. The CDR3 extends over 13 amino acids. CDR3 DNA: TGTGCCAGCAGCTTGGGGGCAACCGGGGAGCTGTTTTTT. Protein: CASSLGATGELFF.

This rearrangement joins TRBV4-1 to TRBJ1-5; TRBD1 matches 8 bases. Trimming at V came to 4 bases and at J to 3 bases, leaving 2 bases not matched to a gene. This CDR3 is 14 amino acids long. Germline lookup yields CDR1 MGHRA and CDR2 YSYEKL. CDR3 sequence reads: CASSRDRSNQPQHF. The CDR3 region has the DNA TGCGCCAGCAGCCGGGACAGGTCCAATCAGCCCCAGCATTTT.

The chain couples TRBV19 to TRBJ2-2, with D maybe TRBD2 (5 bases). This CDR3 region has 16 residues. Germline CDR1 reads LNHDA; CDR2 reads SQIVND (reference sequence). The V and J ends lost 1 base and 5 bases respectively, with 14 bases between them. The CDR3 loop is CASSIGVRGSTGELFF. CDR3 DNA sequence: TGTGCCAGTAGTATAGGCGTTCGGGGATCTACCGGGGAGCTGTTTTTT.

This chain links TRBV19 with TRBJ1-4; maybe TRBD1 (6 bases). Trimming took off 8 bases at V and 0 bases at J, with 13 bases between the two ends. The CDR3 has 15 residues. Germline CDR1 reads LNHDA; CDR2 reads SQIVND (reference sequence). The CDR3 loop is CASSPYRATNEKLFF. The CDR3 region has the DNA TGTGCCAGTTCCCCCTACAGGGCAACTAATGAAAAACTGTTTTTT.

This chain uses TRBV18 with TRBJ2-4, with 10 bases aligning to TRBD1. CDR3 length: 22 residues. J was trimmed by 1 base and V by 3 bases; bases with no gene match: 21. Per germline, CDR1 KGHSH and CDR2 LQKENI. CDR3 residues: CASSPANNPGTGEVWAKNIQYF. DNA for the CDR3: TGTGCCAGCTCACCGGCAAACAACCCCGGGACAGGGGAGGTGTGGGCCAAAAACATTCAGTACTTC.

The V gene is TRBV30, the J gene TRBJ1-1; D perhaps matches TRBD1 (5 bases). Trimming shortened V by 0 bases and J by 2 bases, and 10 bases separated the two germline ends. Germline CDR1 is GTSNPN and CDR2 is SVGIG (reference sequence). This CDR3 is 14 amino acids long. Written as DNA, the CDR3 is TGTGCCTGGAGTGTATGGGGGGGAAACACTGAAGCTTTCTTT. Protein: CAWSVWGGNTEAFF.

The V gene is TRBV7-2, the J gene TRBJ2-7; 9 nucleotides align to TRBD1. J gave up 3 bases and V 5 bases, and 8 bases lay outside the gene matches. This CDR3 has 15 amino acids. The germline V gene has CDR1 SGHTA and CDR2 FQGNSA. CDR3: CASSVQTGGSYEQYF. As DNA, the CDR3 is TGTGCCAGCAGCGTTCAGACAGGGGGGAGCTACGAGCAGTACTTC.

The chain has TRBV7-2 and TRBJ1-1, with D possibly matching TRBD1 (5 bases). The CDR3 length is 14 residues. Trimming shortened V by 3 bases and J by 7 bases, and 15 bases separated the two germline ends. Germline values: CDR1 SGHTA, CDR2 FQGNSA. The chain's CDR3 is CASSLYRPPYEAFF. CDR3 in DNA: TGTGCCAGCAGCTTGTACAGGCCCCCTTATGAAGCTTTCTTT.

This clone was found a few times. This chain joins TRBV5-1 and TRBJ1-3, with D maybe TRBD1 (6 bases). Germline CDR1 reads SGHRS; CDR2 reads YFSETQ. V lost 0 bases to trimming and J lost 3 bases, with 7 bases between them. The CDR3 is 14 amino acids. The chain's CDR3 is CASSLEQGGNTIYF. The CDR3 DNA follows: TGCGCCAGCAGCTTGGAACAGGGTGGAAACACCATATATTTT.